Listed below are T cell receptor beta chains from one sample, sequenced in a study of T cell changes during pregnancy in multiple sclerosis. Sequenced by immunoSEQ multiplex PCR; TCRdb stores in-frame clones only, minus some. The data show about 100,000 clones, approximately 93% seen once. The sequencing used peripheral blood, collected after pregnancy. These receptors came from a female donor with multiple sclerosis, enrolled in a pregnancy study. Each CDR3 is given with its conserved first and last residue. Each record gives: V gene, clone size, J gene, D gene, CDR3 protein, CDR3 DNA. A D gene is named only where the DNA matches it firmly. Clone size is shown for a subset of rows, as once, few, many or a class of expanded clone.

V gene: TRBV5-6
clone size: -
J gene: TRBJ2-2
D gene: -
CDR3 protein: CASSFQTGELFF
CDR3 DNA: TGTGCCAGCAGTTTTCAAACCGGGGAGCTGTTTTTT

V gene: TRBV7-2
clone size: -
J gene: TRBJ2-1
D gene: TRBD2
CDR3 protein: CASSWRGGSYNEQFF
CDR3 DNA: TGTGCCAGCAGCTGGCGGGGGGGGTCCTACAATGAGCAGTTCTTC

V gene: TRBV4-1
clone size: -
J gene: TRBJ2-5
D gene: TRBD1
CDR3 protein: CASSQEGLGQEYF
CDR3 DNA: TGCGCCAGCAGCCAAGAAGGATTGGGACAGGAGTACTTC

V gene: TRBV7-9
clone size: -
J gene: TRBJ1-3
D gene: TRBD1
CDR3 protein: CASSLVAAGGGNTIYF
CDR3 DNA: TGTGCCAGCAGCTTAGTGGCGGCAGGGGGTGGAAACACCATATATTTT

V gene: TRBV27
clone size: -
J gene: TRBJ2-7
D gene: TRBD1
CDR3 protein: CASRTGVNEQYF
CDR3 DNA: TGTGCCAGCAGGACAGGGGTGAATGAGCAGTACTTC

V gene: TRBV29-1
clone size: -
J gene: TRBJ2-1
D gene: TRBD2
CDR3 protein: CSLGLAGGRGSYNEQFF
CDR3 DNA: TGCAGCCTAGGACTAGCGGGAGGCCGTGGGTCCTACAATGAGCAGTTCTTC

V gene: TRBV19
clone size: -
J gene: TRBJ2-3
D gene: -
CDR3 protein: CASSDRLDTQYF
CDR3 DNA: TGTGCCAGTAGTGACAGACTGGATACGCAGTATTTT

V gene: TRBV7-2
clone size: -
J gene: TRBJ1-1
D gene: TRBD1
CDR3 protein: CASSLWTGNTEAFF
CDR3 DNA: TGTGCCAGCAGCTTGTGGACAGGGAACACTGAAGCTTTCTTT

V gene: TRBV5-4
clone size: -
J gene: TRBJ2-7
D gene: TRBD2
CDR3 protein: CASSPGLAGGYEQYF
CDR3 DNA: TGTGCCAGCAGCCCCGGACTAGCGGGAGGTTACGAGCAGTACTTC

V gene: TRBV11-2
clone size: -
J gene: TRBJ1-2
D gene: TRBD1
CDR3 protein: CASRHVGTGIHNYGYTF
CDR3 DNA: TGTGCCAGCAGACATGTCGGGACAGGGATTCATAACTATGGCTACACCTTC

V gene: TRBV19
clone size: -
J gene: TRBJ2-7
D gene: TRBD2
CDR3 protein: CASSIGSGAGTYEQYF
CDR3 DNA: TGTGCCAGTAGTATCGGATCCGGAGCGGGAACCTACGAGCAGTACTTC

V gene: TRBV19
clone size: few
J gene: TRBJ1-1
D gene: -
CDR3 protein: CASTLQGTEAFF
CDR3 DNA: TGTGCCAGTACCCTACAGGGAACTGAAGCTTTCTTT

V gene: TRBV15
clone size: once
J gene: TRBJ2-5
D gene: TRBD2
CDR3 protein: CATSRQTSGEGTQYF
CDR3 DNA: TGTGCCACCAGCAGACAGACTAGCGGGGAGGGGACCCAGTACTTC

V gene: TRBV28
clone size: -
J gene: TRBJ1-5
D gene: TRBD1
CDR3 protein: CASSLGTGAQPQHF
CDR3 DNA: TGTGCCAGCAGTTTAGGGACAGGGGCCCAGCCCCAGCATTTT

V gene: TRBV27
clone size: -
J gene: TRBJ1-3
D gene: TRBD1
CDR3 protein: CASSPGQDSGNTIYF
CDR3 DNA: TGTGCCAGCAGTCCCGGACAGGACTCTGGAAACACCATATATTTT

V gene: TRBV7-9
clone size: -
J gene: TRBJ1-1
D gene: TRBD1
CDR3 protein: CASSSGGQPNTEAFF
CDR3 DNA: TGTGCCAGCAGCTCCGGGGGACAGCCGAACACTGAAGCTTTCTTT

V gene: TRBV5-4
clone size: -
J gene: TRBJ2-1
D gene: TRBD1
CDR3 protein: CASSLLYQGALRGYNEQFF
CDR3 DNA: TGTGCCAGCAGCTTGCTTTATCAGGGGGCTTTAAGGGGTTACAATGAGCAGTTCTTC

V gene: TRBV2
clone size: -
J gene: TRBJ1-4
D gene: TRBD1
CDR3 protein: CASTAGGSNEKLFF
CDR3 DNA: TGTGCCAGCACCGCAGGGGGCTCTAATGAAAAACTGTTTTTT

V gene: TRBV7-2
clone size: once
J gene: TRBJ2-5
D gene: -
CDR3 protein: CASSPRGAQVVQYF
CDR3 DNA: TGTGCCAGCAGCCCTCGGGGGGCGCAGGTGGTCCAGTACTTC

V gene: TRBV6-5
clone size: -
J gene: TRBJ2-1
D gene: TRBD1
CDR3 protein: CASSLDRGANNEQFF
CDR3 DNA: TGTGCCAGCAGTCTGGACAGGGGGGCCAACAATGAGCAGTTCTTC

V gene: TRBV9
clone size: -
J gene: TRBJ1-1
D gene: TRBD1
CDR3 protein: CASSSTGTGGSRDTEAFF
CDR3 DNA: TGTGCCAGCAGCTCGACCGGGACAGGGGGTTCTCGGGACACTGAAGCTTTCTTT

V gene: TRBV7-6
clone size: -
J gene: TRBJ2-7
D gene: TRBD2
CDR3 protein: CASSLAPGGKMDEQYF
CDR3 DNA: TGTGCCAGCAGCTTAGCGCCGGGGGGTAAGATGGACGAGCAGTACTTC

V gene: TRBV4-1
clone size: -
J gene: TRBJ1-2
D gene: -
CDR3 protein: CASSQDERNNYGYTF
CDR3 DNA: TGCGCCAGCAGCCAAGATGAGAGGAACAACTATGGCTACACCTTC

V gene: TRBV19
clone size: -
J gene: TRBJ1-2
D gene: TRBD1
CDR3 protein: CASSDRGGGSYGYTF
CDR3 DNA: TGTGCCAGTAGCGACAGGGGAGGAGGATCCTATGGCTACACCTTC

V gene: TRBV4-1
clone size: -
J gene: TRBJ1-1
D gene: TRBD1
CDR3 protein: CASSQDKGATEAFF
CDR3 DNA: TGCGCCAGCAGCCAAGATAAGGGGGCCACTGAAGCTTTCTTT

V gene: TRBV14
clone size: -
J gene: TRBJ2-1
D gene: TRBD2
CDR3 protein: CASSLPGSGSINEQFF
CDR3 DNA: TGTGCCAGCAGCCTTCCGGGTAGCGGGAGTATCAATGAGCAGTTCTTC

V gene: TRBV30
clone size: -
J gene: TRBJ1-2
D gene: -
CDR3 protein: CAWSVGGTNYGYTF
CDR3 DNA: TGTGCCTGGAGTGTAGGGGGAACTAACTATGGCTACACCTTC

V gene: TRBV28
clone size: -
J gene: TRBJ2-7
D gene: TRBD2
CDR3 protein: CASKRGEQYF
CDR3 DNA: TGTGCCAGCAAGCGGGGCGAGCAGTACTTC

V gene: TRBV5-1
clone size: -
J gene: TRBJ2-7
D gene: TRBD1
CDR3 protein: CASSLLAGTGGYEQYF
CDR3 DNA: TGCGCCAGCAGCTTGCTTGCCGGGACAGGCGGCTACGAGCAGTACTTC

V gene: TRBV25-1
clone size: -
J gene: TRBJ2-2
D gene: TRBD1
CDR3 protein: CASSAGGTGIPGELFF
CDR3 DNA: TGTGCCAGCAGTGCAGGCGGGACAGGGATTCCCGGGGAGCTGTTTTTT